This T cell receptor beta chain was observed in a study of Ad26.COV2.S vaccination and SARS-CoV-2 variants (dated by TCRdb to the early 2020s). In the study overall: Vaccine-arm donors came from COV1001, a multicentre, randomized, double-blind, placebo-controlled phase I-IIa trial of Ad26.COV2.S in healthy adults. Ad26.COV2.S was administered intramuscularly at 5 x 10^10 or 1 x 10^11 viral particles, either as a single shot or as two shots given 56 days apart. Sequencing of the TCRbeta repertoire served to evaluate the specificity and breadth of SARS-CoV-2-reactive T cell receptors following Ad26.COV2.S vaccination. A total of about 30 samples were included in the TCR-sequenced set, comprising roughly 19 Ad26.COV2.S vaccine recipients, 5 placebo recipients and 8 SARS-CoV-2 convalescent individuals. Participants in the trial were split at random into five groups of five each, receiving low-dose or high-dose Ad26.COV2.S once or twice, or else placebo on both occasions. Investigators did not know the trial group allocation while performing experiments and assessing outcomes.

The immunoSEQ Assay was the method used to sequence TCRbeta CDR3 regions. After extraction, genomic DNA underwent amplification by bias-controlled multiplex PCR, followed by high-throughput sequencing. Per the authors' processing: Collapsing and filtering of sequences were performed to quantify the absolute abundance of each unique TCRbeta CDR3 region. T cell fraction was estimated by normalizing TCRbeta template counts to usable DNA, with usable DNA measured through amplification of reference genes found in all nucleated cells. Repertoire TCRs were annotated as SARS-CoV-2-specific when V gene, CDR3 amino acid sequence and J gene were exactly matched to a known reactive TCR set. The reference SARS-CoV-2 TCR set was obtained from MIRA and was filtered for enrichment in COVID-19-positive ImmuneCODE repertoires, whereby public or cross-reactive TCRs were removed. Using the MIRA antigens, annotated TCRs were further analysed by specific ORF or by position within an ORF. Breadth was defined as the number of annotated unique rearrangements divided by the total number of unique productive rearrangements, and depth was defined as the summed frequency of the annotated unique rearrangements. Two-sided Wilcoxon rank-sum tests were applied when comparing TCR breadth between groups. TCRdb limited this immuneACCESS table to in-frame rearrangements with V and J called. A share of clones is missing; checked studies link under half to unresolved V genes, and the rest is unexplained. V and J calls and clone size are given by that table; D and trimming were obtained from the DNA. The sample records around 450,000 clones, 89% of which are singletons. The ten largest clones capture roughly 2.5% of the sample.

The investigation overall reported the following: After vaccination, substantial breadth of spike-specific CD8+ and CD4+ T cell responses was reported. The study was not powered to compare responses between vaccine doses or regimens. According to the authors, total T cell responses may have been underestimated by the TCR breadth and depth analyses. Comparable non-spike TCR breadth was observed between vaccine and placebo recipients, consistent with only spike being contained in the vaccine. Higher spike-specific TCR breadth was observed in Ad26.COV2.S recipients than in placebo recipients (P = 0.0014).

A note on this clone: The antigen it recognizes is unknown. It has no much larger one-base neighbor in the sample; base qualities were not kept.

V is shortened by 0 bases, J by 1 base, and the region joining them spans 18 bases. CDR1 and CDR2, looked up from the germline V gene, are LGHNA and YSLEER. The CDR3 spans 18 residues, from the cysteine through the phenylalanine. The DNA shown is the 54-base CDR3, in frame from base 1. In the paper's terms, the treatment or condition label means: 15 to 20 received Ad26.COV2.S at low or high dose, single or two shots; 5 received placebo; per-sample allocation not given. For vaccine and placebo recipients, repertoires were sequenced using samples collected on day 63 after the first injection. In Cohort 1b, 25 adults aged 18-55 years were enrolled at a single site in Boston, USA, between 29 July and 7 August 2020. Ad26.COV2.S consisted of a replication-incompetent adenovirus type 26 vector by which a prefusion-stabilized SARS-CoV-2 spike protein from the original Wuhan strain was expressed.

Here the chain combines TRBV4-3 and TRBJ1-1; 6 matching bases give a weak D call of TRBD1. The sample was peripheral blood, taken in a trial of Ad26.COV2.S vaccine versus placebo. The receptor was derived from a person aged 18-60 years who received the Ad26.COV2.S COVID-19 vaccine or a placebo. This receptor has the CDR3 CASSQDAYRDTPNTEAFF. The nucleotide sequence reads as follows: TGCGCCAGCAGCCAAGATGCCTATCGGGACACCCCGAACACTGAAGCTTTCTTT.